These T cell receptor beta chains were read from a single sample in a study of vaccination and CD4 T cells after COVID-19. Their antigens remain unidentified. TCRdb recomputed calls from the PCR reads with MiXCR, one row per CDR3 protein. The table includes 15,000 to 25,000 distinct CDR3 sequences, around 41% detected once. The sequenced material came from cultured CD4+ T cells from blood. These receptors were taken from a human donor with COVID-19. The CDR3 runs from the conserved cysteine through the conserved F or W. D genes are given only for firm matches. Rows give clone size only sometimes, using once, few, many, or a class for an expanded clone.

D,size,V,length,J,DNA,CDR3
.,.,TRBV25-1,14,TRBJ2-2,TGTGCCAGCAGTGAAAGGGGTTACACCGGGGAGCTGTTTTTT,CASSERGYTGELFF
.,.,TRBV6-1,13,TRBJ2-1,TGTGCCAGCAGTCCCCGGGACATGGCCGAGCAGTTCTTC,CASSPRDMAEQFF
.,few,TRBV20-1,14,TRBJ2-3,TGCAGTGCTAGAGATCCGTGGGGCACAGATACGCAGTATTTT,CSARDPWGTDTQYF
.,.,TRBV6-5,14,TRBJ2-7,TGTGCCAGCAGTTACTCGGCCGGGACCTACGAGCAGTACTTC,CASSYSAGTYEQYF
TRBD1,.,TRBV20-1,17,TRBJ1-2,TGCAGTGCTACTCCCCTGAGGCATGACAGGGTAAACTATGGCTACACCTTC,CSATPLRHDRVNYGYTF
.,.,TRBV28,15,TRBJ1-2,TGTGCCAGCAACCTCTCCAGTTTGGGCGGGGATGGCTACACCTTC,CASNLSSLGGDGYTF
.,few,TRBV24-1,13,TRBJ2-2,TGTGCCGTCCAAGGGTCGAACACCGGGGAGCTGTTTTTT,CAVQGSNTGELFF
TRBD1,few,TRBV27,14,TRBJ2-4,TGTGCCAGCACCCCGGACAGGGCCAAAAACATTCAGTACTTC,CASTPDRAKNIQYF
.,.,TRBV19,16,TRBJ2-6,TGTGCCAGTAGTACCTCACAGGGTGGGTGGGCCAACGTCCTGACTTTC,CASSTSQGGWANVLTF
TRBD1,.,TRBV29-1,15,TRBJ1-2,TGCAGCGTTGATGACCGAGGACAGGGTGGGTATGGCTACACCTTC,CSVDDRGQGGYGYTF
.,.,TRBV18,16,TRBJ1-3,TGTGCCAGCTCACCTAACAGGGAGGTCTCTGGAAACACCATATATTTT,CASSPNREVSGNTIYF
.,.,TRBV30,14,TRBJ2-2,TGTGCCTGGAAGGGCGGCGCGAACACCGGGGAGCTGTTTTTT,CAWKGGANTGELFF
.,few,TRBV19,14,TRBJ1-1,TGTGCCAGTACCCGAGCGACAAGGAGCACTGAAGCTTTCTTT,CASTRATRSTEAFF
.,.,TRBV20-1,13,TRBJ1-5,TGCAGTGCCGAACTACCGGGGGATCAGCCCCAGCATTTT,CSAELPGDQPQHF
TRBD2,.,TRBV20-1,15,TRBJ2-5,TGCAGTGCTGGCCCTAGCGGGGGGGTACAAGAGACCCAGTACTTC,CSAGPSGGVQETQYF
.,once,TRBV7-3,16,TRBJ2-1,TGTGCCAGCAGCTTAAGTGGGGGGGCTTCGTACAATGAGCAGTTCTTC,CASSLSGGASYNEQFF
.,hyperexpanded,TRBV20-1,15,TRBJ1-2,TGCAGTGCTAGAGACCGGGAGGACGCGAACTATGGCTACACCTTC,CSARDREDANYGYTF
TRBD1,.,TRBV24-1,15,TRBJ2-1,TGTGCCACCAGTCCTCTGGGGGACAGGGAGAATGAGCAGTTCTTC,CATSPLGDRENEQFF
TRBD2,.,TRBV10-3,14,TRBJ2-1,TGTGCCATCAGTGAGACTAGCGGGGGGTCTGAGCAGTTCTTC,CAISETSGGSEQFF
TRBD1,.,TRBV20-1,15,TRBJ2-5,TGCAGTGCTAGAGCTCCACAGGGGGCTGGAGAGACCCAGTACTTC,CSARAPQGAGETQYF
TRBD1,.,TRBV30,14,TRBJ1-1,TGTGCCTGGAGTGAGTACAGGGGGCAAACTGAAGCTTTCTTT,CAWSEYRGQTEAFF
TRBD2,few,TRBV11-1,15,TRBJ2-1,TGTGCCAGCAGCTTAATCGCGGGGGGCGTCAATGAGCAGTTCTTC,CASSLIAGGVNEQFF
.,.,TRBV4-1,13,TRBJ1-2,TGCGCCAGCTCCGATAGGGTTTACTATGGCTACACCTTC,CASSDRVYYGYTF
TRBD1,.,TRBV6-1,14,TRBJ2-1,TGTGCCAGCAGGGGACAGGGTAATCACAATGAGCAGTTCTTC,CASRGQGNHNEQFF
.,.,TRBV10-3,13,TRBJ1-1,TGTGCCATCAGTGGACAGGTAAACACTGAAGCTTTCTTT,CAISGQVNTEAFF
TRBD2,.,TRBV19,18,TRBJ2-7,TGTGCCAGTAGTACAGAATACGGGACTAGCGGGGCTCTCTACGAGCAGTACTTC,CASSTEYGTSGALYEQYF
TRBD1,.,TRBV20-1,14,TRBJ1-6,TGCAGTGCTAGAGAGGGACAGGGGAATTCACCCCTCCACTTT,CSAREGQGNSPLHF
.,few,TRBV7-9,16,TRBJ2-1,TGTGCCAGCAGCTTAGACCGGGGAAGCTCCTACAATGAGCAGTTCTTC,CASSLDRGSSYNEQFF
TRBD1,.,TRBV5-4,15,TRBJ1-2,TGTGCCAGCAGCTTGTTGGCAGGGGGAAACTATGGCTACACCTTC,CASSLLAGGNYGYTF
TRBD1,few,TRBV7-6,13,TRBJ1-4,TGTGCCAGCAGCAACAGGGGTAATGAAAAACTGTTTTTT,CASSNRGNEKLFF
TRBD2,.,TRBV6-2/TRBV6-3,15,TRBJ2-1,TGTGCCAGCAGTTCCCAGCGGGGGTCCTACAATGAGCAGTTCTTC,CASSSQRGSYNEQFF
.,.,TRBV5-1,15,TRBJ2-7,TGCGCCAGCAGCTTGACGGCAGGGCGTAAGGACGAGCAGTACTTC,CASSLTAGRKDEQYF
.,.,TRBV5-5,15,TRBJ1-6,TGTGCCAGCAGCCTTCAGCAACCCTATAATTCACCCCTCCACTTT,CASSLQQPYNSPLHF
.,.,TRBV28,16,TRBJ1-5,TGTGCCAGCAGATTAGACAGGCGGTGGGGCAATCAGCCCCAGCATTTT,CASRLDRRWGNQPQHF
.,.,TRBV6-4,13,TRBJ1-4,TGTGCCAGCAGTCGGGGGGCTGGTGAAAAACTGTTTTTT,CASSRGAGEKLFF
.,few,TRBV19,16,TRBJ1-2,TGTGCCACCAAGGACGAAGGGAGGGTTCAACTCTATGGCTACACCTTC,CATKDEGRVQLYGYTF
.,.,TRBV7-9,13,TRBJ1-2,TGTGCCAGCAGCTTAGCGAGCGGCTATGGCTACACCTTC,CASSLASGYGYTF
.,few,TRBV11-3,14,TRBJ2-1,TGTGCCAGCAGCTTAGGTTTCTCCTACAATGAGCAGTTCTTC,CASSLGFSYNEQFF
.,few,TRBV30,11,TRBJ1-2,TGTGCCTGGAACGGCAGAGGTGGCTACACCTTC,CAWNGRGGYTF
.,.,TRBV24-1,15,TRBJ2-2,TGTGCCACCAGTTTCGGGACCCATGGGACCGGGGAGCTGTTTTTT,CATSFGTHGTGELFF
.,.,TRBV6-2/TRBV6-3,11,TRBJ2-1,TGTGCCAGCACTACTTACAATGAGCAGTTCTTC,CASTTYNEQFF
TRBD1,.,TRBV12-3/TRBV12-4,17,TRBJ1-5,TGTGCCAGCAGTTTTCGGCTAAAGACAGGGGGGGATCAGCCCCAGCATTTT,CASSFRLKTGGDQPQHF
.,.,TRBV7-6,15,TRBJ1-5,TGTGCCAGCAGCTTACAGGCAGGGCTCAATCAGCCCCAGCATTTT,CASSLQAGLNQPQHF
.,few,TRBV20-1,13,TRBJ1-3,TGCAGTGCTAGACCTTCAAGTGGAAACACCATATATTTT,CSARPSSGNTIYF
TRBD2,.,TRBV7-2,17,TRBJ2-5,TGTGCCAGCAGCCCCTACTTTAGCGGGGGTATTAAGGAGACCCAGTACTTC,CASSPYFSGGIKETQYF
TRBD2,.,TRBV6-2/TRBV6-3,16,TRBJ2-3,TGTGCCACCCGTAAGCGGGGGGGCGAGAGCACAGATACGCAGTATTTT,CATRKRGGESTDTQYF
.,.,TRBV21-1,15,TRBJ2-3,TGTGCCAGCAGCAAAGTGGGGGTGACGGCAGATACGCAGTATTTT,CASSKVGVTADTQYF
.,once,TRBV6-5,16,TRBJ2-7,TGTGCCAGCAGTTACCAACTACAGGGACCCCAAAACGAGCAGTACTTC,CASSYQLQGPQNEQYF